This T cell receptor (beta chain) was profiled in a study of T-cell memory formation after mild COVID-19. Findings and caveats of the study: CD4+ bias marked clones expanding day 15 to 37, unlike balanced contracting clones.

This clonotype turned up a few times. Antigen specificity is unknown. The CDR3 has 14 amino acids. Germline V gene data show CDR1 as MNHEY and CDR2 as SVGEGT. V dropped 5 bases and J dropped 5 bases, with 15 bases sitting between them. Employing constant-segment primers, 5'RACE generated TCR alpha and TCR beta cDNA libraries bearing sample barcodes and UMIs. TCRdb re-called the 5' RACE reads with MiXCR, one entry per CDR3 protein. Found here are around 340,000 distinct CDR3 sequences, approximately 15% of them singletons; the top ten hold under 25%. The chain employs TRBV6-2 or TRBV6-3 and TRBJ1-1; a possible D gene is TRBD1 (5 bases). Sequencing was done on a sample of PBMCs or a T cell subset sorted from them (not recorded which). This TCR came from a man in his late teens or twenties who had mild COVID-19 (a few samples of this study predate the infection). Cell type and time point are not known. The CDR3 loop is CASSGWGIGTEAFF. Here the CDR3 DNA reads TGTGCCAGCAGTGGCTGGGGGATTGGGACTGAAGCTTTCTTT.